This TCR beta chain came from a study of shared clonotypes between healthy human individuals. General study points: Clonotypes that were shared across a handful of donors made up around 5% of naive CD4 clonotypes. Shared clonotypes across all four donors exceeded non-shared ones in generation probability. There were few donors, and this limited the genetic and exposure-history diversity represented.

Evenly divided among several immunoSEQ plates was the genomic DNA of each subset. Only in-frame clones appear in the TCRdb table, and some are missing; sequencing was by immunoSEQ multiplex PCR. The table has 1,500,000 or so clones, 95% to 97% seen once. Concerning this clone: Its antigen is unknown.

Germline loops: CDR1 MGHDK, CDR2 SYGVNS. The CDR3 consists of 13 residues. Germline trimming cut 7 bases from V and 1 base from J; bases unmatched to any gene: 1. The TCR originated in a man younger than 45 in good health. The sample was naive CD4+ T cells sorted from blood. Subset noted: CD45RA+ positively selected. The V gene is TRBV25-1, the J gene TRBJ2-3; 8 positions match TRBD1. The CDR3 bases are TGTGCCAGCACAGGGGGCGGCACAGATACGCAGTATTTT. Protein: CASTGGGTDTQYF. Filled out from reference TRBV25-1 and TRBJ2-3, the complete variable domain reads EADIYQTPRYLVIGTGKKITLECSQTMGHDKMYWYQQDPGMELHLIHYSYGVNSTEKGDLSSESTVSRIRTEHFPLTLESARPSHTSQYLCASTGGGTDTQYFGPGTRLTVL.